This TCR beta chain is from a study of blood T cell repertoires in COVID-19. As for the study in general: The United States, Italy and Spain were the sources of the acute and convalescent COVID-19 samples.

Clones were read by immunoSEQ multiplex PCR, and TCRdb kept only the in-frame ones, dropping some. This table holds 150,000 to 200,000 clones, approximately 78% found once. Trimming pared 0 bases from V and 4 bases from J, leaving 7 bases between. The CDR3 has 13 residues. Germline-derived CDR1 and CDR2 are SGHAT and FQDESV (reference sequence). The chain is built from TRBV11-1 and TRBJ2-7; D is undetermined. Sequenced sample: peripheral blood. The clonotype originates from a human donor in a cohort sampled during active COVID-19. The DNA for the CDR3 is TGTGCCAGCAGCTTAGCGTCCGGGTACGAGCAGTACTTC. Protein product: CASSLASGYEQYF. Drawing the rest from reference TRBV11-1 and TRBJ2-7, the complete variable domain is EAEVAQSPRYKITEKSQAVAFWCDPISGHATLYWYRQILGQGPELLVQFQDESVVDDSQLPKDRFSAERLKGVDSTLKIQPAELGDSAMYLCASSLASGYEQYFGPGTRLTVT.